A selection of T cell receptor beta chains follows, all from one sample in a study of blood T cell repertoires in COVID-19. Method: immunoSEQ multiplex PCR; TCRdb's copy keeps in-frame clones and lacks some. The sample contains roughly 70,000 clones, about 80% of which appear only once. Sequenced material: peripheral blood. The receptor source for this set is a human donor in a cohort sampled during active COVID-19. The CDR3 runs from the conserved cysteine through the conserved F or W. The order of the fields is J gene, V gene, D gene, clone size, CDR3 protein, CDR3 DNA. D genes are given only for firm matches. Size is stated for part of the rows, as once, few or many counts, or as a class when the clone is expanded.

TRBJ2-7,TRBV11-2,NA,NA,CASSLDLSEVGEQYF,TGTGCCAGCAGCTTAGATCTGAGCGAGGTTGGGGAGCAGTACTTC
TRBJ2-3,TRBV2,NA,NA,CASSEAAAGTDTQYF,TGTGCCAGCAGTGAAGCGGCGGCGGGCACAGATACGCAGTATTTT
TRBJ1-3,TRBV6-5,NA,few,CASGPSWDTGSTIYF,TGTGCCAGCGGACCCTCTTGGGACACGGGTAGCACCATATATTTT
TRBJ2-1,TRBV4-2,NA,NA,CASSLMRGSYNEQFF,TGTGCCAGCAGCCTTATGCGGGGATCCTACAATGAGCAGTTCTTC
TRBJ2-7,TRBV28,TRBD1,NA,CASSTPGQGFHEQYF,TGTGCCAGCAGTACTCCGGGACAGGGGTTCCACGAGCAGTACTTC
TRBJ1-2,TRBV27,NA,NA,CASSLGGGYGYTF,TGTGCCAGCAGTTTAGGGGGAGGGTATGGCTACACCTTC
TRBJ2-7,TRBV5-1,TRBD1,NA,CASSLEKGRDRVTYEQYF,TGCGCCAGCAGCTTGGAGAAAGGCCGGGACAGGGTCACCTACGAGCAGTACTTC
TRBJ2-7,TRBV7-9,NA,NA,CASSFHPYEQYF,TGTGCCAGCAGCTTTCATCCCTACGAGCAGTACTTC
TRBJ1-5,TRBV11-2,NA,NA,CASSPKQQGDFQPQHF,TGTGCCAGCAGCCCCAAGCAGCAGGGTGACTTTCAGCCCCAGCATTTT
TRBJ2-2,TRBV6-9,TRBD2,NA,CASSYSGGTTGELFF,TGTGCCAGCAGTTATTCGGGGGGGACCACCGGGGAGCTGTTTTTT
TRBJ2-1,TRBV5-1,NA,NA,CASSSHRTAYNEQFF,TGCGCCAGCAGCTCCCACCGGACAGCCTACAATGAGCAGTTCTTC
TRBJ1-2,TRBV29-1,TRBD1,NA,CSVSHYSDRDYGYTF,TGCAGCGTCTCCCATTATTCTGACAGGGACTATGGCTACACCTTC
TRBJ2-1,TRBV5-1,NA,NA,CASSVTESYNEQFF,TGCGCCAGCAGCGTGACGGAGTCCTACAATGAGCAGTTCTTC
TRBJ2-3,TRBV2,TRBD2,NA,CASIARGDPKWATQYF,TGTGCCAGCATAGCTCGGGGGGACCCCAAGTGGGCTACGCAGTATTTT
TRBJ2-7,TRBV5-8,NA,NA,CASSLRMGGHWEQYF,TGTGCCAGCAGCCTAAGGATGGGAGGCCACTGGGAGCAGTACTTC
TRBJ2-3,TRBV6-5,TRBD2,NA,CASGWTSVGDTQYF,TGTGCCAGCGGATGGACTAGCGTGGGAGATACGCAGTATTTT
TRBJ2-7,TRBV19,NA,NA,CASSIVGENSYEQYF,TGTGCCAGTAGTATAGTCGGGGAGAACTCCTACGAGCAGTACTTC
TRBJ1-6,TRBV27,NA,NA,CASSLRGSGSPLHF,TGTGCCAGCAGTTTAAGGGGGTCTGGTTCACCCCTCCACTTT
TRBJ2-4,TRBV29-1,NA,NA,CSVNRDLVQYF,TGCAGCGTAAACAGGGATCTCGTTCAGTACTTC
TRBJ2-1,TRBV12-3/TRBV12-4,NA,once,CASTRTVYNEQFF,TGTGCCAGCACCCGGACAGTCTACAATGAGCAGTTCTTC
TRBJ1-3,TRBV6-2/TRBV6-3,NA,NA,CASSYRVDSGNTIYF,TGTGCCAGCAGTTACCGGGTAGACTCTGGAAACACCATATATTTT
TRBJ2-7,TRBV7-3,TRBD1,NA,CASSVGGRGEQYF,TGTGCCAGCAGCGTAGGGGGCAGGGGCGAGCAGTACTTC
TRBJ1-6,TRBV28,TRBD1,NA,CASSQGGRQSPLHF,TGTGCCAGCAGTCAAGGGGGCAGGCAATCACCCCTCCACTTT
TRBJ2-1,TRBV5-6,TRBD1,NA,CASSPGQRTYNEQFF,TGTGCCAGCAGCCCGGGACAGAGGACCTACAATGAGCAGTTCTTC
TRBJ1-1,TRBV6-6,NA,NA,CASSYEGGYTEAFF,TGTGCCAGCAGTTACGAGGGAGGATACACTGAAGCTTTCTTT
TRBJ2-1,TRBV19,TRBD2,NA,CASSTGGVANEQFF,TGTGCCAGTAGTACGGGGGGGGTAGCCAATGAGCAGTTCTTC
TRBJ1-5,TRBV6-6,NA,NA,CASRSRETTIAPQHF,TGTGCCAGCAGGTCTAGGGAGACCACTATTGCGCCCCAGCATTTT
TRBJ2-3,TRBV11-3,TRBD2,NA,CASSNPTSGTTDTQYF,TGTGCCAGCAGCAACCCGACTAGCGGAACTACAGATACGCAGTATTTT
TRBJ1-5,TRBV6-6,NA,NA,CASSYSTAYEPQHF,TGTGCCAGCAGTTACTCAACAGCATACGAGCCCCAGCATTTT
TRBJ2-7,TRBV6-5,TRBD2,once,CASRTGGSAYEQYF,TGTGCCAGTAGAACGGGGGGGAGTGCCTACGAGCAGTACTTC
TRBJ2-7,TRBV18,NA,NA,CASSRGGASYEQYF,TGTGCCAGCTCACGTGGGGGGGCCTCCTACGAGCAGTACTTC
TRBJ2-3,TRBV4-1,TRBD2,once,CASSSRLAGALTDTQYF,TGCGCCAGCAGCAGCCGACTAGCGGGGGCCCTCACAGATACGCAGTATTTT
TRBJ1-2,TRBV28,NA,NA,CASSPQGWGYGYTF,TGTGCCAGCAGTCCTCAGGGATGGGGCTATGGCTACACCTTC
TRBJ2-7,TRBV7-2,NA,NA,CASSLNLVSSYEQYF,TGTGCCAGCAGCTTGAACTTAGTATCCTCCTACGAGCAGTACTTC
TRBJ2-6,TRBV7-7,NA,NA,CASGGSSGANVLTF,TGTGCTAGCGGTGGGAGCTCTGGGGCCAACGTCCTGACTTTC
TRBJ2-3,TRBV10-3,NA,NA,CATTKASTDTQYF,TGTGCCACCACTAAGGCAAGCACAGATACGCAGTATTTT
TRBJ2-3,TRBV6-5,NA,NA,CASRGSDTDTQYF,TGTGCCAGCCGGGGGTCCGACACAGATACGCAGTATTTT
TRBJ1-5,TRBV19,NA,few,CASSIVGGRRNQPQHF,TGTGCCAGTAGTATAGTGGGTGGGAGGAGGAATCAGCCCCAGCATTTT
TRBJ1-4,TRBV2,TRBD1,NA,CASRGTGGAVKKLFF,TGTGCCAGCAGGGGGACAGGGGGCGCGGTGAAAAAACTGTTTTTT
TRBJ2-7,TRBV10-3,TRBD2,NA,CAISGVAGGSTYEQYF,TGTGCCATCAGTGGGGTAGCGGGGGGGAGTACCTACGAGCAGTACTTC
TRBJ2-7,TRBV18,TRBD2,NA,CASSPLGGGDYEQYF,TGTGCCAGCTCACCACTCGGCGGGGGGGACTACGAGCAGTACTTC
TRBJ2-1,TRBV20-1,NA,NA,CSARDLSEQFF,TGCAGTGCTAGAGATTTGAGTGAGCAGTTCTTC